This TCR beta chain was sequenced for a study of control samples from healthy donors and cancer patients. TCRdb's table, derived via immunoSEQ multiplex PCR, lists solely in-frame clones and lacks some. The table has about 29,000 clones, around nine tenths seen once. The germline gives CDR1 SNHLY, CDR2 FYNNEI. V was clipped by 6 bases and J by 3 bases, with 17 bases between them. This CDR3 spans 15 amino acids. Input material: formalin-fixed, paraffin-embedded tissue. The chain carries TRBV2 and TRBJ1-1; D not resolved. The source is a female donor with melanoma. CDR3 region: CASSGLGWEDTEAFF. CDR3 nucleotide sequence: TGTGCCAGCAGCGGATTGGGATGGGAAGACACTGAAGCTTTCTTT.